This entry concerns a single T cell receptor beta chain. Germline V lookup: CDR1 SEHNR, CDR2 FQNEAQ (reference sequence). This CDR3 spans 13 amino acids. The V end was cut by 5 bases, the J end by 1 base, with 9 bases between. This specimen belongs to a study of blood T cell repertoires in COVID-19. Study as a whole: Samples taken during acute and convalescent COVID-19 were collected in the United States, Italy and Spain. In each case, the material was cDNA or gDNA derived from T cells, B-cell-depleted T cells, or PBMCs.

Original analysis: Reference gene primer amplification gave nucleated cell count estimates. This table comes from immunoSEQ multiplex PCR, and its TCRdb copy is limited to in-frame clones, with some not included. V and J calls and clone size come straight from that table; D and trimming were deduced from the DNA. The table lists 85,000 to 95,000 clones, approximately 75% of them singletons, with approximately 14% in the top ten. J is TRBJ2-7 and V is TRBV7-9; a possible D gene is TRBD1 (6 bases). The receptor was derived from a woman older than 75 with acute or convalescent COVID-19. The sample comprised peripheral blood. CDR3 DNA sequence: TGTGCCAGCAGCCCGGACAGTTCCTACGAGCAGTACTTC. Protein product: CASSPDSSYEQYF. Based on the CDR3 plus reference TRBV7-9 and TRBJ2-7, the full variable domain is DTGVSQNPRHKITKRGQNVTFRCDPISEHNRLYWYRQTLGQGPEFLTYFQNEAQLEKSRLLSDRFSAERPKGSFSTLEIQRTEQGDSAMYLCASSPDSSYEQYFGPGTRLTVT.